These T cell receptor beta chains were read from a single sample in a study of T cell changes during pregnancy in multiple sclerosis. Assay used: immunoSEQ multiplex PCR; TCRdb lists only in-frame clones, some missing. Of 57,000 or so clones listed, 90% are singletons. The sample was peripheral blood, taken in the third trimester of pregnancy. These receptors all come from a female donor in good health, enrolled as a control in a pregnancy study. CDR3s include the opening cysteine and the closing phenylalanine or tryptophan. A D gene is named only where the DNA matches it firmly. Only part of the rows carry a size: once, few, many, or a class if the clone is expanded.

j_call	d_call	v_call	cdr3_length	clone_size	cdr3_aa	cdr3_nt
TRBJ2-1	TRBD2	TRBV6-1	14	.	CASGQGLGLYEQFF	TGTGCCAGCGGGCAGGGACTAGGCCTTTATGAGCAGTTCTTC
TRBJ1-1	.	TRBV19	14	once	CASSQKGGQIEAFF	TGTGCCAGTAGCCAAAAGGGGGGGCAGATCGAAGCTTTCTTT
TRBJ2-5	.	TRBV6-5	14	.	CASGSARPAETQYF	TGTGCCAGCGGTAGCGCACGACCGGCAGAGACCCAGTACTTC
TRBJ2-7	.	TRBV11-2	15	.	CASVHATDGTYEQYF	TGTGCCAGCGTACACGCCACGGACGGGACCTACGAGCAGTACTTC
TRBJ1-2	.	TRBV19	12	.	CASSIGGATYTF	TGTGCCAGTAGTATTGGGGGGGCCACCTACACCTTC
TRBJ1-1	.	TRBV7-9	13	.	CASSMSGDTEAFF	TGTGCCAGCAGCATGTCAGGGGACACTGAAGCTTTCTTT
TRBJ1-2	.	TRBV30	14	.	CAWSPLLGAGGYTF	TGTGCCTGGAGTCCCCTCCTGGGGGCCGGTGGCTACACCTTC
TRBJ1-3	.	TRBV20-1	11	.	CSAHSGNTIYF	TGCAGTGCCCACTCTGGAAACACCATATATTTT
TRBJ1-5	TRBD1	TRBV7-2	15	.	CASSQGVWSNQPQHF	TGTGCCAGCAGCCAGGGGGTCTGGAGCAATCAGCCCCAGCATTTT
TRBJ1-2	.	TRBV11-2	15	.	CASSLDLAGLYGYTF	TGTGCCAGCAGCTTAGATCTGGCAGGGTTATATGGCTACACCTTC
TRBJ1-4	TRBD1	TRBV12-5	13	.	CASGWTGVEKLFF	TGTGCTAGTGGGTGGACAGGGGTAGAAAAACTGTTTTTT
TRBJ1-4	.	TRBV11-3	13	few	CASSGRWTEKLFF	TGTGCCAGCAGCGGGAGGTGGACTGAAAAACTGTTTTTT
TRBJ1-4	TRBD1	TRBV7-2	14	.	CASSLQGGDEKLFF	TGTGCCAGCAGCTTGCAAGGGGGCGATGAAAAACTGTTTTTT
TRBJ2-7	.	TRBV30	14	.	CAWIGDPPSYEQYF	TGTGCCTGGATAGGAGACCCTCCCTCCTACGAGCAGTACTTC
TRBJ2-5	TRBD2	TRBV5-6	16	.	CASSLAPAGGRETQYF	TGTGCCAGCAGCTTGGCCCCAGCGGGGGGGCGAGAGACCCAGTACTTC
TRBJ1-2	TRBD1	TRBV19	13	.	CASQGQENYGYTF	TGTGCCAGCCAGGGACAGGAGAACTATGGCTACACCTTC
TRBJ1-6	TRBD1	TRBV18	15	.	CASSRRTGENSPLHF	TGTGCCAGCTCGCGGAGGACAGGGGAAAATTCACCCCTCCACTTT
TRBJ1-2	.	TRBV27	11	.	CASSEQGRYTF	TGTGCCAGCAGTGAACAGGGTCGCTACACCTTC